The rows below give T cell receptor beta chains drawn from one sample of a study of T cell responses to AZD1222 COVID-19 vaccine. Generated by immunoSEQ multiplex PCR, the TCRdb table keeps only in-frame clones and is missing some. This sample carries tens of thousands of clones, more than 65% of them seen once, and the ten largest clones take 20% to 25%. The material was peripheral blood, obtained on day 0 of MenACWY control vaccination. All receptors derive from an adult in good health. CDR3s include the opening cysteine and the closing phenylalanine or tryptophan. A D gene is named only where the DNA matches it firmly. Clone sizes are given selectively: once, few, many, or a class where the clone is expanded.

.,TRBD1,TRBV7-2,TRBJ1-1,TGTGCCAGCAGCCCCATGGGACAGATGAACACTGAAGCTTTCTTT,CASSPMGQMNTEAFF
once,.,TRBV19,TRBJ2-1,TGTGCCAGTAGTATAGATGCGGGTGGGTCACCAAATGAGCAGTTCTTC,CASSIDAGGSPNEQFF
.,.,TRBV10-2,TRBJ1-5,TGCGCCAGCAGTGAGTATGGGCACCCTAATCAGCCCCAGCATTTT,CASSEYGHPNQPQHF
.,TRBD1,TRBV10-3,TRBJ2-7,TGTGCCATCAGGATGGACAGGGGTCTCTCCTACGAGCAGTACTTC,CAIRMDRGLSYEQYF
few,.,TRBV3-1/TRBV3-2,TRBJ1-1,TGTGCCAGCAGCCCCCGACACACCAACACTGAAGCTTTCTTT,CASSPRHTNTEAFF
.,.,TRBV7-5,TRBJ2-1,TGTGTCAGAAAAGCGGGAGGACCGTCCTACAATGAGCAGTTCTTC,CVRKAGGPSYNEQFF
.,.,TRBV24-1,TRBJ2-1,TGTGCCACCAGTGATCCAGGACGGGGACAACGCGAGCAGTTCTTC,CATSDPGRGQREQFF
.,.,TRBV10-2,TRBJ2-1,TGCGCAGACGCCACAGGGCCCGCTGCGAATGAGCAGTTCTTC,CADATGPAANEQFF
.,TRBD2,TRBV28,TRBJ2-7,TGTGCCAGCAGTTCCCCGGGACTAGCGGGTGAGCAGTACTTC,CASSSPGLAGEQYF
.,.,TRBV7-2,TRBJ1-4,TGTGCCAGCAGCTTAGGGCAACTTAGGGACGAAAAACTGTTTTTT,CASSLGQLRDEKLFF
few,.,TRBV5-1,TRBJ1-2,TGCGCCAGCAGCCTCGGGGGGTTGGCCCCCTATGGCTACACCTTC,CASSLGGLAPYGYTF
.,TRBD1,TRBV9,TRBJ2-7,TGTGCCAGCAGCCCGGGACAGGGCCCCTACGAGCAGTACTTC,CASSPGQGPYEQYF
.,.,TRBV19,TRBJ1-4,TGTGCCAGTAGTAGGACAGAAAAAGAAAATGAAAAACTGTTTTTT,CASSRTEKENEKLFF
.,.,TRBV6-4,TRBJ1-1,TGTGCCAGCAATGTGGGACAGAACACTGAAGCTTTCTTT,CASNVGQNTEAFF
.,.,TRBV3-1/TRBV3-2,TRBJ1-4,TGTGCCAGCAGCCAAGAAAGTTTGGGTCAGGGCGCTGAAAAACTGTTTTTT,CASSQESLGQGAEKLFF
.,.,TRBV15,TRBJ1-3,TGTGCCACCAGCTCAGACAGCTCTGGAAACACCATATATTTT,CATSSDSSGNTIYF